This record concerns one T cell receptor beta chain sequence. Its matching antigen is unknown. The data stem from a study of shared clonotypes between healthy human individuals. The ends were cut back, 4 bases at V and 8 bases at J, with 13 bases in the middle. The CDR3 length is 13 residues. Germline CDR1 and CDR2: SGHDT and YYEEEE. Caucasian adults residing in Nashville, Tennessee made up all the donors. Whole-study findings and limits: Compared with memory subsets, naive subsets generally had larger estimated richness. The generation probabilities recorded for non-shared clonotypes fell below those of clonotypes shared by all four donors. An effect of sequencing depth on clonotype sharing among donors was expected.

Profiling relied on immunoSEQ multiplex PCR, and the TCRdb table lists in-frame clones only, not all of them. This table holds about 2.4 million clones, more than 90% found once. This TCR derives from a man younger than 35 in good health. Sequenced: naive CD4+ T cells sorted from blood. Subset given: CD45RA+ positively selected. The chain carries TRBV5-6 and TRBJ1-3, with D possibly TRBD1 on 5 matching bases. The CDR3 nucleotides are TGTGCCAGCAGCATGGGACGACGAGACACCATATATTTT. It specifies CASSMGRRDTIYF.